What follows is one T cell receptor (beta chain) and its context. The data stem from a study of blood T cells in healthy people across ages. Trimming took 5 bases from V and 1 from J, leaving 8 bases between them. The CDR3 consists of 13 residues. Germline CDR1 is LNHNV and CDR2 is YYDKDF (reference sequence). For the second PCR, which ran for roughly 6 to 12 cycles, a sample-barcoded 5' primer and a J-beta primer mix were used. TCRdb independently ran MiXCR on the 5' RACE reads; one entry per CDR3 protein. This sample has fewer than 600,000 distinct CDR3 sequences; roughly a quarter occur once, and the top ten carry approximately 3.6%. The donors, all healthy, were Caucasians living in Russia, aged roughly 6 to 100. This sample was also put to use in a study of T cells of mothers and their children.

Sequenced input: blood. This clonotype was sampled from a boy aged 2-15 years in good health. This chain joins TRBV15 and TRBJ1-2; no clear D gene. The CDR3 loop is CATSDTNNYGYTF. The CDR3 DNA follows: TGTGCCACCAGCGACACCAATAACTATGGCTACACCTTC.